Described below is a single T cell receptor (beta chain) sequence and its context. As yet, its antigen is unknown. This entry belongs to a study of T cells after yellow fever vaccination. Across the whole study: Preparation of fractions with low cell numbers was performed using SMART-Seq v4 Ultra Low Input. The study, taken as a whole, reports: The secondary response was weaker but peaked faster, day 5 versus 15. In FACS-sorted repertoires, abundant clonotypes from the bulk population could appear as contaminants.

V was trimmed by 4 bases and J by 8 bases, leaving 18 bases between them. The germline gives CDR1 SGHTA, CDR2 FQGTGA. CDR3 length: 15 residues. As TCR cDNA was made by 5'RACE template switching, a universal primer site and UMIs were added. TCRdb passed the 5' RACE reads through MiXCR, listing each CDR3 protein once. The table includes 130,000 or so distinct CDR3 sequences, roughly 15% detected once. Here the sequenced sample was CD8+ T cells sorted from PBMCs, taken 5 days after the yellow fever booster vaccination. This clonotype was obtained from a young man who received the YFV17D yellow fever vaccine. V and J are TRBV7-3 and TRBJ2-1, with D possibly being TRBD2 (6 bases). The CDR3 region is CASSSAGGSGYEQFF. CDR3 coding DNA: TGTGCCAGCAGCTCAGCTGGGGGGAGCGGGTATGAGCAGTTCTTC. The variable domain in full, completed from reference TRBV7-3 and TRBJ2-1, reads GAGVSQTPSNKVTEKGKYVELRCDPISGHTALYWYRQSLGQGPEFLIYFQGTGAADDSGLPNDRFFAVRPEGSVSTLKIQRTERGDSAVYLCASSSAGGSGYEQFFGPGTRLTVL.